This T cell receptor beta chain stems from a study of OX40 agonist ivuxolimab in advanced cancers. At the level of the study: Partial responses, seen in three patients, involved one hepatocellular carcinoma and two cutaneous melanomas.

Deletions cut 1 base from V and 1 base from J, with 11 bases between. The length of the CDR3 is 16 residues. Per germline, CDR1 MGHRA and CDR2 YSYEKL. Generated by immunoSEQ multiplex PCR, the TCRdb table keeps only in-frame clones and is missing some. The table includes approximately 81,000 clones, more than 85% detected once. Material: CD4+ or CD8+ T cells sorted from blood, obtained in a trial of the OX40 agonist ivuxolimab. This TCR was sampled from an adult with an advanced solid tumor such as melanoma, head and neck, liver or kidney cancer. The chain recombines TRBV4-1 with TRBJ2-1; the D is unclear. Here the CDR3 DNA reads TGCGCCAGCAGCCAAGGGCCATCAGGTTCCTACAATGAGCAGTTCTTC. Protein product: CASSQGPSGSYNEQFF.